The clone carrying this TCR beta chain was counted many times. This sample was included in a study of regulatory T cells in long-lasting Graves disease. Germline V gene lookup returns CDR1 SGHKS and CDR2 YYEKEE (reference sequence). V lost 1 base, J lost 0 bases, and 6 bases stayed unmatched. This CDR3 has 16 amino acids. The TCR beta library used iRepertoire HTBI primers with Arm-PCR amplification of CDR3. Using its own MiXCR run on the multiplex PCR reads, TCRdb lists one record per CDR3 protein. Seen here are almost 450,000 distinct CDR3 sequences, 15% to 20% observed once, and the top ten hold roughly 10%. The time point was: newly diagnosed GD, antithyroid drugs for less than 3 months. RNA isolated from PBMCs was used to make the TCR library. American Thyroid Association guidelines served as the basis for diagnosing Graves' disease. The sample was also reused in another study, on T cells in Graves' hyperthyroidism and ophthalmopathy.

Sequenced here: peripheral blood mononuclear cells (PBMCs), sampled at new diagnosis, from a patient treated with antithyroid drugs. The clonotype was recovered from a woman in her twenties or thirties with Graves disease. The chain employs TRBV5-5 and TRBJ2-7; 8 bases map to TRBD2. In nucleotides, the CDR3 is TGTGCCAGCAGCTTGTCGGCGGGAGGTAGCTCCTACGAGCAGTACTTC. The encoded protein is CASSLSAGGSSYEQYF. Using reference TRBV5-5 and TRBJ2-7 for the parts outside the CDR3, the full variable domain is DAGVTQSPTHLIKTRGQQVTLRCSPISGHKSVSWYQQVLGQGPQFIFQYYEKEERGRGNFPDRFSARQFPNYSSELNVNALLLGDSALYLCASSLSAGGSSYEQYFGPGTRLTVT.